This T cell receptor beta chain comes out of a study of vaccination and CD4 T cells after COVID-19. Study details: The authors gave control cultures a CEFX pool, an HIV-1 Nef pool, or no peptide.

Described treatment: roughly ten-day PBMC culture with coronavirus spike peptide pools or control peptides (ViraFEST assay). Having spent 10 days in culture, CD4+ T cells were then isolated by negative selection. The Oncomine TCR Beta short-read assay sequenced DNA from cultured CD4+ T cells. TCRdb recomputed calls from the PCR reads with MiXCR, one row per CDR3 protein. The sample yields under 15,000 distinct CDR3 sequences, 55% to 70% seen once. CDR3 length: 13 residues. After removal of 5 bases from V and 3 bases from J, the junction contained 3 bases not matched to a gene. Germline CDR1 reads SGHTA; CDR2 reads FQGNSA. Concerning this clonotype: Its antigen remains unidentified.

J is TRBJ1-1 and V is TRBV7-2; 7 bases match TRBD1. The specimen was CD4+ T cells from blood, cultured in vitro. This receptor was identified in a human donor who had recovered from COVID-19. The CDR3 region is CASSMDRHTEAFF. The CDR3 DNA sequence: TGTGCCAGCAGCATGGACAGGCACACTGAAGCTTTCTTT.